This T cell receptor (beta chain) was profiled in a study of PD-L1 blockade in urothelial cancer. Study-level background: Specimens of blood held a median count of approximately 150,000 T cells.

This CDR3 contains 15 residues. CDR1 and CDR2 (germline): MNHEY, SMNVEV (reference sequence). V was pared by 2 bases and J by 2 bases, with 1 base of the junction left unmatched. Data came from immunoSEQ multiplex PCR; TCRdb stores just in-frame clones and leaves some out. Among about 43,000 clones, approximately 89% were seen once, and the ten largest hold roughly 3.9%. The sample was PBMCs, taken around atezolizumab (anti-PD-L1) treatment. The chain combines TRBV27 with TRBJ2-3; 10 bases agree with TRBD2. The sequence was obtained from a man older than 75 with urothelial cancer. CDR3 nucleotides: TGTGCCAGCAGTTTACTAGCGGGGGTCACAGATACGCAGTATTTT. Amino acids: CASSLLAGVTDTQYF.